The rows below give T cell receptor beta chains drawn from one sample of a study of OX40 agonist ivuxolimab in advanced cancers. Only in-frame clones appear in the TCRdb table, and some are missing; sequencing was by immunoSEQ multiplex PCR. The sample includes around 110,000 clones, 90% to 95% of them seen just once. The sample here was CD4+ or CD8+ T cells sorted from blood, taken in a trial of the OX40 agonist ivuxolimab. The receptor set was obtained from an adult with an advanced solid tumor such as melanoma, head and neck, liver or kidney cancer. CDR3s include the opening cysteine and the closing phenylalanine or tryptophan. Each record gives: J gene, D gene, V gene, clone size, CDR3 DNA, CDR3 protein. D genes are given only for firm matches. Expanded clones are given a class, and other clones once, few, many or no size at all.

J: TRBJ2-7
D: TRBD2
V: TRBV7-3
size: .
DNA: TGTGCCAGCAGCCTGGGACTAGCGGGGTTGTACGAGCAGTACTTC
CDR3: CASSLGLAGLYEQYF

J: TRBJ1-1
D: .
V: TRBV30
size: .
DNA: TGTGCCTGGAGTCGGGGTCTATTGAACACTGAAGCTTTCTTT
CDR3: CAWSRGLLNTEAFF

J: TRBJ1-5
D: .
V: TRBV6-5
size: .
DNA: TGTGCCAGCAGTTACTCGGCAGTTAGCAATCAGCCCCAGCATTTT
CDR3: CASSYSAVSNQPQHF

J: TRBJ2-7
D: TRBD1
V: TRBV19
size: few
DNA: TGTGCCAGTAGTGCCACAGGGGTGGGCGAGCAGTACTTC
CDR3: CASSATGVGEQYF

J: TRBJ2-5
D: .
V: TRBV7-2
size: .
DNA: TGTGCCAGCAGCCCCCAGTTCCTCACATCCCAAGAGACCCAGTACTTC
CDR3: CASSPQFLTSQETQYF

J: TRBJ1-1
D: .
V: TRBV27
size: .
DNA: TGTGCCAGCGGGACACCCTTCGAGCCTGAAGCTTTCTTT
CDR3: CASGTPFEPEAFF

J: TRBJ2-5
D: .
V: TRBV15
size: .
DNA: TGTGCCACCCAGACTACAGGGACAGAGACCCAGTACTTC
CDR3: CATQTTGTETQYF

J: TRBJ2-5
D: TRBD1
V: TRBV9
size: .
DNA: TGTGCCAGCAGCGTAGTAAAGGGGGCGATCGAGACCCAGTACTTC
CDR3: CASSVVKGAIETQYF

J: TRBJ2-1
D: .
V: TRBV30
size: .
DNA: TGTGCCTGGAGTGTCTTGATCGGGGCCGGGGGTGAGCAGTTCTTC
CDR3: CAWSVLIGAGGEQFF

J: TRBJ1-1
D: .
V: TRBV7-6
size: .
DNA: TGTGCCAGCAGCCCCCGGGGGGGGGAGAACACTGAAGCTTTCTTT
CDR3: CASSPRGGENTEAFF

J: TRBJ2-7
D: TRBD1
V: TRBV7-2
size: once
DNA: TGTGCCAGCAGCTCTCAGGGGGTACACGAGCAGTACTTC
CDR3: CASSSQGVHEQYF

J: TRBJ2-7
D: TRBD2
V: TRBV7-2
size: .
DNA: TGTGCCAGCAGCTCGAGGACTAGCCTTACCTACGAGCAGTACTTC
CDR3: CASSSRTSLTYEQYF

J: TRBJ2-5
D: .
V: TRBV15
size: .
DNA: TGTGCCACCAGCGGAGCCGAGAACCAAGAGACCCAGTACTTC
CDR3: CATSGAENQETQYF

J: TRBJ1-2
D: TRBD1
V: TRBV28
size: .
DNA: TGTGCCAGCAGTTCCCCCCGGACAGGAAGATATGGCTACACCTTC
CDR3: CASSSPRTGRYGYTF

J: TRBJ2-1
D: TRBD2
V: TRBV18
size: .
DNA: TGTGCCAGCTCAAGTATTACCGGAGGGACTAGCAACGGTGAGCAGTTCTTC
CDR3: CASSSITGGTSNGEQFF

J: TRBJ1-2
D: .
V: TRBV19
size: .
DNA: TGTGCCAGTAGTAGGGACAACTCTAACTATGGCTACACCTTC
CDR3: CASSRDNSNYGYTF

J: TRBJ2-7
D: TRBD1
V: TRBV5-1
size: .
DNA: TGCGCCAGCAGCCGAGGACAGGGGACCTCCTACGAGCAGTACTTC
CDR3: CASSRGQGTSYEQYF

J: TRBJ1-5
D: .
V: TRBV9
size: .
DNA: TGTGCCAGCAGCTTACAGGGATCGGGCCAACCCCAGCATTTT
CDR3: CASSLQGSGQPQHF

J: TRBJ1-1
D: .
V: TRBV7-3
size: few
DNA: TGTGCCAGCAGCGTACGTACCGCGACTGAAGCTTTCTTT
CDR3: CASSVRTATEAFF

J: TRBJ2-5
D: .
V: TRBV5-1
size: once
DNA: TGCGCCAGCAGCTTGGCCGGGCGGGAGACCCAGTACTTC
CDR3: CASSLAGRETQYF

J: TRBJ1-4
D: .
V: TRBV7-8
size: few
DNA: TGTGCCAGCAGAGGTGTATCCGAAAAACTGTTTTTT
CDR3: CASRGVSEKLFF

J: TRBJ2-3
D: TRBD2
V: TRBV11-2
size: once
DNA: TGTGCCAGCAGCTTTAGCGGGTCTAGCACAGATACGCAGTATTTT
CDR3: CASSFSGSSTDTQYF

J: TRBJ2-5
D: .
V: TRBV7-2
size: .
DNA: TGTGCCAGCAGCTTAGTTCCGGGACAAGAGACCCAGTACTTC
CDR3: CASSLVPGQETQYF

J: TRBJ1-2
D: .
V: TRBV6-1
size: once
DNA: TGTGCCAGCAGTGAAGGGGGTTATGGCTACACCTTC
CDR3: CASSEGGYGYTF

J: TRBJ2-2
D: .
V: TRBV11-2
size: .
DNA: TGTGCCAGCAGCTACACCGGGACTCCTAACACCGGGGAGCTGTTTTTT
CDR3: CASSYTGTPNTGELFF

J: TRBJ2-5
D: TRBD1
V: TRBV7-9
size: .
DNA: TGTGCCAGCAACACCGGGACAGATGTCGGGACCCAGTACTTC
CDR3: CASNTGTDVGTQYF

J: TRBJ2-3
D: .
V: TRBV5-1
size: .
DNA: TGCGCCAGCAGAGGGTACAGGGACGCAGATACGCAGTATTTT
CDR3: CASRGYRDADTQYF

J: TRBJ2-1
D: TRBD1
V: TRBV6-1
size: .
DNA: TGTGCCAGCAGTGTTGGGGGACAGGCAACCTACAATGAGCAGTTCTTC
CDR3: CASSVGGQATYNEQFF

J: TRBJ2-7
D: TRBD2
V: TRBV5-6
size: once
DNA: TGTGCCAGCAGCTTACTTAGCGGGAGCGGGAACGAGCAGTACTTC
CDR3: CASSLLSGSGNEQYF

J: TRBJ1-1
D: .
V: TRBV21-1
size: .
DNA: TGTGCCAGCAGCAAAGGAGGAGGGGAGTGTCCTGAAGCTTTCTTT
CDR3: CASSKGGGECPEAFF

J: TRBJ1-1
D: TRBD1
V: TRBV18
size: .
DNA: TGTGCCAGCTCACCACCTCCCGGACAGGGAAACACTGAAGCTTTCTTT
CDR3: CASSPPPGQGNTEAFF

J: TRBJ1-5
D: TRBD1
V: TRBV6-9
size: .
DNA: TGTGCCAGCAGTTCCGACAGGGGGAGCAATCAGCCCCAGCATTTT
CDR3: CASSSDRGSNQPQHF

J: TRBJ1-1
D: TRBD1
V: TRBV18
size: .
DNA: TGTGCCAGCTCAGCGACAGGGCTGGGAGACACTGAAGCTTTCTTT
CDR3: CASSATGLGDTEAFF

J: TRBJ2-1
D: TRBD2
V: TRBV4-2
size: .
DNA: TGTGCCAGCAGCCAATCGGGGACTAGGGGGGATGAGCAGTTCTTC
CDR3: CASSQSGTRGDEQFF

J: TRBJ1-4
D: .
V: TRBV4-3
size: .
DNA: TGCGCCAGCAGCCAAGGCGGGCTCGCAAAACTGTTTTTT
CDR3: CASSQGGLAKLFF

J: TRBJ2-7
D: .
V: TRBV9
size: .
DNA: TGTGCCAGCAGCGTAGAGAGCCTCACGGGCGAGCAGTACTTC
CDR3: CASSVESLTGEQYF

J: TRBJ1-5
D: .
V: TRBV6-5
size: .
DNA: TGTGCCAGCAGTAAGGGGGATCAGCCCCAGCATTTT
CDR3: CASSKGDQPQHF

J: TRBJ2-3
D: TRBD2
V: TRBV7-9
size: .
DNA: TGTGCCAGCAGCCCGTCGACTAGCGCCCGGGGAACAGATACGCAGTATTTT
CDR3: CASSPSTSARGTDTQYF

J: TRBJ2-5
D: .
V: TRBV5-5
size: once
DNA: TGTGCCAGCAGCCCAGGGACTTCGGGCGAATGGACCCAGTACTTC
CDR3: CASSPGTSGEWTQYF

J: TRBJ2-2
D: TRBD1
V: TRBV12-5
size: .
DNA: TGTGCTAGTACCAGACAACAGGGGGCTAACACCGGGGAGCTGTTTTTT
CDR3: CASTRQQGANTGELFF

J: TRBJ1-5
D: .
V: TRBV7-8
size: .
DNA: TGTGCCAGCAGTCCGCAGGCCCGGGGGATTGGGGCTCAGCCCCAGCATTTT
CDR3: CASSPQARGIGAQPQHF

J: TRBJ1-2
D: .
V: TRBV4-1
size: .
DNA: TGCGCCAGCAGCCAAGTAGTTAAAAGGGATAGGGCGTATGGCTACACCTTC
CDR3: CASSQVVKRDRAYGYTF

J: TRBJ2-3
D: .
V: TRBV6-5
size: .
DNA: TGTGCCAGCAGTTTCCGACTAGTCGGTGGAGATACGCAGTATTTT
CDR3: CASSFRLVGGDTQYF

J: TRBJ1-2
D: TRBD1
V: TRBV7-8
size: .
DNA: TGTGCCAGCAGCTTAGGGCCGGGGACAGGGTTCCGCGGCTACACCTTC
CDR3: CASSLGPGTGFRGYTF

J: TRBJ1-1
D: .
V: TRBV5-1
size: .
DNA: TGCGCCAGCAGCTTGGACACCGTTGAGAGGGCTTTCTTT
CDR3: CASSLDTVERAFF

J: TRBJ1-1
D: .
V: TRBV28
size: .
DNA: TGTGCCAGCATTATAGGGGGCACTGAAGCTTTCTTT
CDR3: CASIIGGTEAFF

J: TRBJ2-1
D: .
V: TRBV5-1
size: once
DNA: TGCGCCACCCACCATCTCCCCTACAATGAGCAGTTCTTC
CDR3: CATHHLPYNEQFF

J: TRBJ2-2
D: .
V: TRBV19
size: .
DNA: TGTGCCAGTAGTAAAAAACCTACAGGACAAACGAACACCGGGGAGCTGTTTTTT
CDR3: CASSKKPTGQTNTGELFF